This T cell receptor beta chain was observed in a study of cytomegalovirus exposure and HLA in healthy donors. Study context: Earlier, 95 million to 120 million unique TCR beta sequences were recovered from approximately 180 million T cells by an analysis. Most donors, about 77% of a few hundred genotyped, fell in the Caucasian-associated ancestry cluster. Findings of the study overall: A previous analysis found most TCR beta V segments productive roughly 87% or roughly 30% of the time. A list of 150 or so TCR beta chains associated with cytomegalovirus was given.

A note on this clone: Its specificity is not known.

This CDR3 has 15 amino acids. The germline gives CDR1 MRHNA, CDR2 SNTAGT. V lost 4 bases, J lost 4 bases, and 3 bases stayed unmatched. Primers for the PCR totalled 60 Vbeta and 13 Jbeta. Assay: immunoSEQ multiplex PCR; the TCRdb copy retains only in-frame clones and omits some. The profile shows some 130,000 clones, over 60% of them singletons. The source of this sequence is a human donor in good health. Sequencing was done on a sample of PBMCs. This chain joins TRBV6-4 and TRBJ2-1; 11 bases fit TRBD2. The DNA of the CDR3 is TGTGCCAGCAGTGTACTAGCGGGGGATTACAATGAGCAGTTCTTC. Amino acids: CASSVLAGDYNEQFF.